This TCR beta chain was identified during a study of identical twins. Using its own MiXCR run on the 5' RACE reads, TCRdb lists one record per CDR3 protein. The profile shows hundreds of thousands of distinct CDR3 sequences, approximately 7% of them singletons. Germline-derived CDR1 and CDR2 are MGHDK and SYGVNS. V lost 6 bases, J lost 6 bases, and 8 bases stayed unmatched. This CDR3 contains 14 residues. These data were also filed under a second study, of yellow fever vaccine responses in identical twins.

The sequenced sample consisted of memory (CD45RO+) T cells sorted from blood. The receptor comes from a woman under 30 in good health. The J gene is TRBJ2-1, the V gene TRBV25-1, with 7 bases fitting TRBD2. CDR3 protein: CASRGALASNEQFF. CDR3 in DNA: TGTGCCAGCAGGGGTGCACTAGCGAGCAATGAGCAGTTCTTC.